There are a few counts of the clone carrying this T cell receptor (beta chain). The germline V gene encodes CDR1 WSHSY and CDR2 SAAADI. V shed 0 bases, J shed 12 bases, and the junction held 9 bases outside the gene matches. The CDR3 runs to 16 residues. MiXCR, run by TCRdb on the RT-PCR reads, gives a single entry per CDR3 protein. The sample carries about 520,000 distinct CDR3 sequences, about 7.2% recorded once. The data belong to a study of response to subunit inactivated influenza vaccine. Specimen: PBMCs from blood, collected roughly 24 months after vaccination. The origin of this receptor is a man between 50 and 70 years old who received an inactivated influenza vaccine. The chain is built from TRBV10-2 and TRBJ2-1, with 12 bases aligning to TRBD1. The CDR3 bases are TGCGCCAGCAGTGAGTCGGGGGACAGGGGGCTTGGAAGGCAGTTCTTC. It codes for CASSESGDRGLGRQFF.